Below, one TCR beta chain is given with its context. The data originate from a study of T cell changes during pregnancy in multiple sclerosis. Trimming took 3 bases from V and 8 from J, leaving 14 bases between them. Germline V gene lookup returns CDR1 SGHDT and CDR2 YYEEEE. This CDR3 comprises 13 residues. Assay: immunoSEQ multiplex PCR; the TCRdb copy retains only in-frame clones and omits some. The sample lists about 50,000 clones, approximately 92% occurring once. The source was CD4+ T cells from peripheral blood mononuclear cells, collected in the third trimester of pregnancy. The origin of this receptor is a female donor with multiple sclerosis, enrolled in a pregnancy study. J is TRBJ1-2 and V is TRBV5-6; tentatively, D is TRBD1 (5 bases). The CDR3 protein is CASSSTGKEGYTF. The DNA of the CDR3 is TGTGCCAGCAGCTCCACAGGAAAGGAGGGCTACACCTTC.